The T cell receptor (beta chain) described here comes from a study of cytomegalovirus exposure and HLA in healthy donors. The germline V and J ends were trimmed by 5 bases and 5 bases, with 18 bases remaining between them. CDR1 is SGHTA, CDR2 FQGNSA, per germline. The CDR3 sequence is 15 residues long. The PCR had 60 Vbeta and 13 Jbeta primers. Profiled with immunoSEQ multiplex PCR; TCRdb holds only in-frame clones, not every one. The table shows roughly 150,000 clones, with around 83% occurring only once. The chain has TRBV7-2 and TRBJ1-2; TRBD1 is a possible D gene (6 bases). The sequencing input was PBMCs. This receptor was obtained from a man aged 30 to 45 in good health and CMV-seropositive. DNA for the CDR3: TGTGCCAGCAGCCGGGCACAGGGCCCTCAATATGGCTACACCTTC. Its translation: CASSRAQGPQYGYTF.